This TCR beta chain was sequenced for a study of blood T cell repertoires in COVID-19. Whole-study context: Sample material is recorded as cDNA or gDNA derived from T cells, B-cell-depleted T cells, or PBMCs.

Measured with immunoSEQ multiplex PCR; TCRdb has only the in-frame clones, and not every one. In the table there are 450,000 or so clones, 90% of which are singletons. The CDR3 extends over 14 amino acids. V was clipped by 4 bases and J by 3 bases; unmatched bases: 2. Germline V gene lookup returns CDR1 SGHVS and CDR2 FQNEAQ. Grouping used clinical history reported by participants in a survey and questionnaire. This TCR came from a man aged 18-30 years who had recovered from COVID-19. The sequencing input was PBMCs or T cells enriched from blood (not recorded which). The gene calls are TRBV7-8 and TRBJ2-4, with 8 bases identical to TRBD2. CDR3 DNA: TGTGCCAGCAGCTCCGGGACTAGCAAAAACATTCAGTACTTC. Protein: CASSSGTSKNIQYF.